This T cell receptor beta chain derives from a study of T cell repertoires in cytomegalovirus infection (dated by TCRdb to the late 2010s). Regarding the study in general: Peptide stimulations targeted recently identified HLA-C-restricted CMV epitopes, whose presentation resists viral immunomodulation, together with well-studied HLA-B-restricted epitopes. Donor HLA type was relevant to the analysis, as public TCR beta signatures indicated carriage of CMV infection together with the matching HLA type. Overall study results and their limits: In both this cohort and an independent cohort of a few hundred donors, the cumulative frequency of public TCR beta family members distinguished carriers of CMV infection plus the relevant HLA type. The ex vivo response was dominated by HLA-C-restricted CMV-specific TCR beta clonotypes, which also provided the single most frequent clonotype in two of eight donors.

Instrument used: Illumina HiSeq 1500. TCRdb redid the processing of the public reads, applying fastp at Q25 and MiXCR, and retained in-frame beta chains. All rows with the same CDR3 protein become a single entry with the most common DNA and genes. Counted in this sample were about 160,000 distinct CDR3 sequences; 20% to 25% of them appeared once. The ten largest account for 25% of the sample. According to the germline V gene, CDR1 reads MDHEN and CDR2 reads SYDVKM. V gives up 10 bases and J gives up 13 bases, and the segment between their germline ends measures 11 bases. The cysteine opens and the phenylalanine closes a CDR3 of 9 amino acids. Just CDR3 DNA is preserved here, 27 bases in frame from base 1. Sample treatment or condition, as interpreted from the label and publication: in vitro stimulation with specific CMV peptide epitopes to enrich CMV-specific T cells. This clonotype was observed a handful of times. Its antigen specificity is not known. No quality values exist for individual bases; no much larger clone is one base distant.

The material sequenced was CD8+ T cells from cultured PBMCs, taken from culture after CMV antigen stimulation. The chain was built from TRBV28 and TRBJ1-5; the D segment cannot be called with confidence. This receptor was obtained from a human donor in good health (CMV status not recorded). Some clones in this sample may be carry-over from other donors' samples. For the CDR3, the sequence is CATSPPQHF. The DNA sequence is TGTGCCACCTCTCCCCCGCAGCATTTT.